Below are 31 T cell receptor beta chains sequenced from a single sample in a study of radiation and T cells in renal cell carcinoma. Time point denoted: blood 4 weeks post-SBRT, at nephrectomy. Treatment defined: 15 Gy SBRT to primary tumor, nephrectomy 4 weeks later. Clones were read by immunoSEQ multiplex PCR, and TCRdb kept only the in-frame ones, dropping some. The sample shows roughly 160,000 clones, roughly 90% of them seen only once. The sequences come from blood, collected from a patient whose treatment included radiotherapy and nephrectomy. These receptors were obtained from a woman in her forties or fifties with renal cell carcinoma.

The rearrangement uses TRBV9 and TRBJ1-1; D is undetermined. The CDR3 contains 15 residues. Deletions cut 2 bases from V and 2 bases from J, with 13 bases between. Germline V gives CDR1 SGDLS, CDR2 YYNGEE. This chain's CDR3 is CASSVGGQLNTEAFF. The CDR3 DNA reads as TGTGCCAGCAGCGTGGGAGGTCAGCTTAACACTGAAGCTTTCTTT.

The CDR3: CASSILPGQNTEAFF. The DNA for the CDR3 is TGTGCCAGTAGTATTCTCCCGGGCCAGAACACTGAAGCTTTCTTT. J is TRBJ1-1 and V is TRBV19; D call uncertain. Trimming took off 3 bases at V and 1 base at J, with 12 bases between the two ends. Germline-derived CDR1 and CDR2 are LNHDA and SQIVND (reference sequence). The CDR3 runs 15 residues.

This rearrangement joins TRBV11-3 to TRBJ2-2; D is undetermined. Trimming pared 4 bases from V and 3 bases from J, leaving 6 bases between. This CDR3 is built from 13 residues. CDR1 and CDR2 from the germline V gene are SGHNT and YENEEA. In nucleotides, the CDR3 is TGTGCCAGCAGCTCCTTATACACCGGGGAGCTGTTTTTT. As protein: CASSSLYTGELFF.

The chain carries TRBV18 and TRBJ1-1; D call uncertain. V gave up 3 bases and J gave up 1 base, with 9 bases separating them. CDR1 KGHSH and CDR2 LQKENI come from the germline V gene. The length of the CDR3 is 14 residues. In DNA form, the CDR3 reads TGTGCCAGCTCACCGGCAGATTCGAACACTGAAGCTTTCTTT. Translated: CASSPADSNTEAFF.

The chain recombines TRBV6-6 with TRBJ2-5; the D is unclear. The CDR3 extends over 13 amino acids. The V end lost 2 bases, the J end lost 5 bases, and 9 bases lay between the germline ends. Germline V gene sequence: CDR1 MNHNY, CDR2 SVGAGI (reference sequence). The CDR3 nucleotides are TGTGCCAGCAGTTACGTGACTTCCGAGACCCAGTACTTC. It is translated as CASSYVTSETQYF.

In regard to this clone: Other DNA sequences in the same sample also yield this CDR3. The V call is TRBV6-5, the J call TRBJ1-6, with D perhaps TRBD1 (5 bases). CDR1 MNHEY and CDR2 SVGAGI come from the germline V gene. V was shortened by 0 bases and J by 9 bases, with 12 bases between the two germline ends. The CDR3 is made up of 15 amino acids. Here the CDR3 reads CASSYSGGEGSPLHF. DNA for the CDR3: TGTGCCAGCAGTTACTCGGGAGGGGAGGGTTCACCCCTCCACTTT.

The chain is built from TRBV7-9 and TRBJ2-5; 9 nucleotides agree with TRBD1. V trimming: 5 bases; J trimming: 0 bases; junction bases outside the gene matches: 7. Germline V CDR1 and CDR2: SEHNR, FQNEAQ (reference sequence). The CDR3 contains 16 residues. This CDR3 reads CASSKMTGGYQETQYF. CDR3 in DNA: TGTGCCAGCAGCAAGATGACAGGGGGGTACCAAGAGACCCAGTACTTC.

The count of this clone is one. This chain joins TRBV2 and TRBJ1-5; the D is unclear. Germline CDR1 is SNHLY and CDR2 is FYNNEI. CDR3 length: 14 amino acids. Trimming shortened V by 6 bases and J by 3 bases, and 12 bases separated the two germline ends. The CDR3 nucleotides read TGTGCCAGCAGGCCCGAATGGAACAATCAGCCCCAGCATTTT. This translates into CASRPEWNNQPQHF.

Written as DNA, the CDR3 is TGTGCCAGCAGCTACGACAGGGTGGCAGATACGCAGTATTTT. Amino acids: CASSYDRVADTQYF. This chain uses TRBV11-2 with TRBJ2-3; TRBD1 matches 7 bases. Trimming cost V 4 bases and J 4 bases; bases outside gene matches: 5. The CDR3 extends over 14 amino acids. Germline V gives CDR1 SGHAT, CDR2 FQNNGV. Full variable domain (rest looked up from reference TRBV11-2 and TRBJ2-3): EAGVAQSPRYKIIEKRQSVAFWCNPISGHATLYWYQQILGQGPKLLIQFQNNGVVDDSQLPKDRFSAERLKGVDSTLKIQPAKLEDSAVYLCASSYDRVADTQYFGPGTRLTVL.

This clone was observed once. The rearrangement joins TRBV7-9 to TRBJ2-5, with TRBD1 identical over 9 bases. After removal of 7 bases from V and 4 bases from J, the junction contained 7 bases not matched to a gene. CDR1 and CDR2 from the germline V gene are SEHNR and FQNEAQ (reference sequence). This CDR3 comprises 14 residues. This chain's CDR3 is CASIKQGAGETQYF. The CDR3 DNA follows: TGTGCCAGCATCAAACAGGGGGCGGGAGAGACCCAGTACTTC.

This rearrangement joins TRBV5-1 to TRBJ2-7; D is perhaps TRBD1 (6 bases). The CDR3 is made up of 12 amino acids. Germline CDR1 is SGHRS and CDR2 is YFSETQ. Deletions cut 4 bases from V and 3 bases from J, with 8 bases between. Here the CDR3 reads CASSEQGYEQYF. Written as DNA, the CDR3 is TGCGCCAGCAGCGAACAGGGCTACGAGCAGTACTTC.

In nucleotides, the CDR3 is TGCGCCAGCAGCATCGCCTGGCAGGCATACTTCTCCTACGAGCAGTACTTC. It translates to CASSIAWQAYFSYEQYF. The chain carries TRBV5-1 and TRBJ2-7; no definite D call. The V gene lost 4 bases and the J gene lost 0 bases, with 20 bases spanning the gap. The CDR3 length is 17 residues. Germline values: CDR1 SGHRS, CDR2 YFSETQ.

The sample holds one count of this clone. The chain uses TRBV6-5 and TRBJ2-7, with a tentative D call TRBD1 (5 bases). V was clipped by 8 bases and J by 0 bases, with 14 bases between them. The CDR3 length is 14 residues. Germline V gene sequence: CDR1 MNHEY, CDR2 SVGAGI. The chain's CDR3 is CASSYRFTSYEQYF. For the CDR3, the DNA is TGTGCCAGCTCCTACAGGTTTACCTCCTACGAGCAGTACTTC.

This clone was counted at least ten times. V and J are TRBV4-1 and TRBJ1-1; the D gene is possibly TRBD1 (6 bases). V dropped 8 bases and J dropped 4 bases, with 17 bases sitting between them. Germline lookup yields CDR1 MGHRA and CDR2 YSYEKL. The CDR3 runs 14 residues. CDR3 nucleotides: TGCGCCAGCTCTCGGACAGATGATGGCACTGAAGCTTTCTTT. Translating it yields CASSRTDDGTEAFF.

This clone has just a few counts. V and J are TRBV2 and TRBJ2-3; 7 bases fit TRBD2. The CDR3 consists of 15 residues. Germline V gene lookup returns CDR1 SNHLY and CDR2 FYNNEI. Trimming removed 5 bases from V and 0 bases from J; junction bases left unmatched: 5. As DNA, the CDR3 is TGTGCCAGCAGTTTACTAGCGACAAGCACAGATACGCAGTATTTT. Its translation is CASSLLATSTDTQYF.

The chain combines TRBV6-5 with TRBJ2-7; D is unclear. V lost 0 bases to trimming and J lost 0 bases, with 9 bases between them. Germline CDR1 and CDR2: MNHEY and SVGAGI. CDR3 length: 15 amino acids. Here the CDR3 reads CASSYSSLSSYEQYF. For the CDR3, the DNA is TGTGCCAGCAGTTACTCATCTCTCAGCTCCTACGAGCAGTACTTC.

The rearrangement joins TRBV7-9 to TRBJ2-5, with D unresolved. Per the germline V gene, CDR1 is SEHNR and CDR2 is FQNEAQ (reference sequence). The CDR3 spans 14 residues. V was cut by 3 bases and J by 4 bases, with 12 bases left in between. CDR3 sequence (DNA): TGTGCCAGCAGCTTCCCTAGAGGCGGAGAGACCCAGTACTTC. Protein sequence: CASSFPRGGETQYF.

CDR3 in DNA: TGTGCCAGCAGCTTGGGACAGCGAAATCAGCCCCAGCATTTT. Its translation is CASSLGQRNQPQHF. The rearrangement joins TRBV5-5 to TRBJ1-5; maybe TRBD1 (5 bases). The germline V and J ends were trimmed by 0 bases and 4 bases, with 8 bases remaining between them. CDR1 SGHKS and CDR2 YYEKEE come from the germline V gene (reference sequence). This CDR3 region has 14 residues. Variable domain in full (rest from reference TRBV5-5 and TRBJ1-5): DAGVTQSPTHLIKTRGQQVTLRCSPISGHKSVSWYQQVLGQGPQFIFQYYEKEERGRGNFPDRFSARQFPNYSSELNVNALLLGDSALYLCASSLGQRNQPQHFGDGTRLSIL.

The chain uses TRBV4-3 and TRBJ2-7; 8 positions match TRBD1. The junction had 9 bases not matched to a gene; V was cut back by 8 bases and J by 0 bases. The CDR3 has 15 amino acids. CDR1 is LGHNA, CDR2 YSLEER, per germline. CDR3 DNA: TGCGCCAGCGCCCCCGGACAGGGTCACTCCTACGAGCAGTACTTC. It translates to CASAPGQGHSYEQYF.

The chain joins TRBV4-1 to TRBJ1-2, with D unresolved. V dropped 2 bases and J dropped 1 base, with 2 bases sitting between them. The germline V gene encodes CDR1 MGHRA and CDR2 YSYEKL. The CDR3 has 12 residues. The CDR3 protein is CASSQRNYGYTF. The CDR3 bases are TGCGCCAGCAGCCAACGTAACTATGGCTACACCTTC.

The chain is built from TRBV7-9 and TRBJ2-1; 10 positions match TRBD1. V lost 4 bases to trimming and J lost 8 bases; unmatched junction nucleotides: 8. CDR3 length equals 15 residues. Germline-derived CDR1 and CDR2 are SEHNR and FQNEAQ (reference sequence). CDR3: CASSYGTGDKDEQFF. Here the CDR3 DNA reads TGTGCCAGCAGCTACGGGACAGGGGATAAGGATGAGCAGTTCTTC.

The chain carries TRBV30 and TRBJ2-1; weak D call: TRBD2 (6 bases). CDR3 length: 15 amino acids. Germline CDR1 GTSNPN, CDR2 SVGIG (reference sequence). The germline V and J ends were trimmed by 8 bases and 6 bases, with 23 bases remaining between them. The CDR3 sequence: CARPAGLPAANEQFF. The CDR3 nucleotides are TGTGCCCGACCCGCTGGACTACCCGCAGCCAATGAGCAGTTCTTC.

V and J are TRBV19 and TRBJ1-1; 7 bases align to TRBD1. Germline V gene sequence: CDR1 LNHDA, CDR2 SQIVND (reference sequence). With V trimmed by 5 bases and J by 2 bases, 8 bases remained unmatched. This CDR3 is built from 15 residues. Here the CDR3 reads CASSYIDRANTEAFF. In DNA, the CDR3 is TGTGCCAGTAGTTACATCGACAGGGCCAACACTGAAGCTTTCTTT.

The chain links TRBV11-3 to TRBJ2-7; D is unclear. The CDR3 runs to 11 residues. In germline, CDR1 is SGHNT, CDR2 YENEEA. The germline V and J ends were trimmed by 5 bases and 2 bases, with 4 bases remaining between them. CDR3 in amino acids: CASSGTYEQYF. The CDR3 DNA is TGTGCCAGCAGCGGTACCTACGAGCAGTACTTC.

V is TRBV7-9 and J is TRBJ2-7; D may be TRBD2 (6 bases). The V end was cut by 1 base, the J end by 7 bases, with 20 bases between. CDR1 SEHNR and CDR2 FQNEAQ come from the germline V gene (reference sequence). The CDR3 runs 16 residues. As DNA, the CDR3 is TGTGCCAGCAGCTTAGGTCCGGCAGGAGGCGGAGGGGAGCAGTACTTC. Translated: CASSLGPAGGGGEQYF.

V usage is TRBV6-1 and J usage is TRBJ1-5; no firm D call. Germline V lookup: CDR1 MNHNS, CDR2 SASEGT. The V and J ends lost 4 bases and 3 bases respectively, with 10 bases between them. The CDR3 extends over 14 amino acids. CDR3 region: CASSVEAFNQPQHF. The CDR3 bases are TGTGCCAGCAGTGTTGAGGCTTTCAATCAGCCCCAGCATTTT.

The genes are TRBV25-1 and TRBJ2-5; 10 positions agree with TRBD1. The CDR3 is 15 amino acids. V was pared by 4 bases and J by 4 bases, with 6 bases of the junction left unmatched. Germline V gene data show CDR1 as MGHDK and CDR2 as SYGVNS. The CDR3 protein is CASSARQGAGETQYF. CDR3 DNA: TGTGCCAGCAGTGCGCGACAGGGGGCCGGAGAGACCCAGTACTTC.

V usage is TRBV19 and J usage is TRBJ2-3; the D call may be TRBD1 or TRBD2 (7 bases each). The germline V and J ends were trimmed by 8 bases and 0 bases, with 12 bases remaining between them. Looked up from germline, CDR1 is LNHDA and CDR2 is SQIVND (reference sequence). The CDR3 is 14 residues long. Written as DNA, the CDR3 is TGTGCCAGTGGGAGGGGGCTGAGCACAGATACGCAGTATTTT. Its protein product is CASGRGLSTDTQYF.

The chain couples TRBV5-1 to TRBJ1-1; TRBD1 agrees at 8 bases. The CDR3 runs to 14 residues. Unmatched junction bases numbered 1, after V lost 2 bases and J lost 1 base. Per germline, CDR1 SGHRS and CDR2 YFSETQ. CDR3 coding DNA: TGCGCCAGCAGCTTACAGGGGGGGAACACTGAAGCTTTCTTT. Protein product: CASSLQGGNTEAFF.

This chain links TRBV18 with TRBJ2-1, with 7 bases fitting TRBD2. The CDR3 runs to 15 residues. The germline V gene encodes CDR1 KGHSH and CDR2 LQKENI. J lost 2 bases, V lost 3 bases, and 4 bases had no gene match. DNA of the CDR3: TGTGCCAGCTCACCCGGAAGCGGGGCCTACAATGAGCAGTTCTTC. Translating it yields CASSPGSGAYNEQFF. Combining the CDR3 with reference TRBV18 and TRBJ2-1 gives the whole variable domain NAGVMQNPRHLVRRRGQEARLRCSPMKGHSHVYWYRQLPEEGLKFMVYLQKENIIDESGMPKERFSAEFPKEGPSILRIQQVVRGDSAAYFCASSPGSGAYNEQFFGPGTRLTVL.

This sequence joins TRBV9 and TRBJ2-1; D remains ambiguous. The CDR3 sequence is 12 residues long. V lost 4 bases and J lost 7, with 9 bases in between. Germline CDR1 SGDLS, CDR2 YYNGEE. In DNA form, the CDR3 reads TGTGCCAGCAGCACCCTTGGGAATGAGCAGTTCTTC. It yields the protein CASSTLGNEQFF.